A single sample is the source of the 28 T cell receptor beta chains below, sequenced in a study of CD8 T cells in Susac syndrome. Reverse transcription of roughly 0.5 to 1 ug RNA was performed with random hexamers. TCRdb re-derived calls from the immunoSEQ multiplex PCR reads in MiXCR, one entry per CDR3 protein. Of 120,000 to 150,000 distinct CDR3 sequences listed, approximately 94% are singletons. Sequenced: CD4+ T cells from PBMCs. Receptor source: a human donor in good health.

The genes are TRBV11-2 and TRBJ2-4, with unresolved D. Trimming stripped 0 bases from V and 11 bases from J, with 11 bases between. The germline CDR1 and CDR2 sequences are SGHAT and FQNNGV. This CDR3 is built from 13 residues. For the CDR3, the DNA is TGTGCCAGCAGCTTAGATCGTCAGTCCGTTCAGTACTTC. This sequence encodes CASSLDRQSVQYF.

The chain has TRBV9 and TRBJ2-5; TRBD2 matches at 11 bases. The V and J ends lost 4 bases and 5 bases, in that order; junction bases with no gene match: 7. From germline, CDR1 is SGDLS and CDR2 YYNGEE. This CDR3 comprises 15 residues. Written as DNA, the CDR3 is TGTGCCAGCAGCTCTCTAGCGGGAGGCCTGGAGACCCAGTACTTC. This codes for CASSSLAGGLETQYF. The full variable domain, in which reference TRBV9 and TRBJ2-5 provide the parts outside the CDR3, is DSGVTQTPKHLITATGQRVTLRCSPRSGDLSVYWYQQSLDQGLQFLIQYYNGEERAKGNILERFSAQQFPDLHSELNLSSLELGDSALYFCASSSLAGGLETQYFGPGTRLLVL.

This clonotype has more than one count but fewer than ten. The chain employs TRBV6-2 or TRBV6-3 and TRBJ2-7; D uncertain. Germline V CDR1 and CDR2: MNHEY, SVGEGT. CDR3 length: 11 residues. V shed 6 bases and J shed 3 bases, with 6 bases lying between them. CDR3 region: CASRRGYEQYF. The CDR3 DNA sequence: TGTGCCAGCAGGCGAGGCTACGAGCAGTACTTC.

The chain couples TRBV18 to TRBJ2-1; no definite D call. V lost 1 base to trimming and J lost 6 bases, with 4 bases between them. Per the germline V gene, CDR1 is KGHSH and CDR2 is LQKENI. This CDR3 comprises 12 residues. The CDR3: CASSPRSNEQFF. The CDR3 bases are TGTGCCAGCTCACCACGGAGCAATGAGCAGTTCTTC.

The CDR3 here is CASSSRGQGLFGGYTF. The DNA of the CDR3 is TGTGCCAGCAGCTCCCGAGGACAGGGTCTTTTTGGTGGCTACACCTTC. The J gene is TRBJ1-2, the V gene TRBV7-2, with 8 bases aligning to TRBD1. The CDR3 is 16 residues long. With V trimmed by 4 bases and J by 7 bases, 14 bases remained unmatched. CDR1 and CDR2 from the germline V gene are SGHTA and FQGNSA.

The chain couples TRBV27 to TRBJ2-5; D perhaps matches TRBD1 (6 bases). The V end was cut by 3 bases, the J end by 7 bases, with 18 bases between. The CDR3 is 15 residues long. CDR1 and CDR2 from the germline V gene are MNHEY and SMNVEV (reference sequence). The CDR3 DNA sequence: TGTGCCAGCAGTTTGACGGGCCAGCCCAGGGGGACCCAGTACTTC. This codes for CASSLTGQPRGTQYF.

The V and J genes are TRBV6-1 and TRBJ2-7; D is possibly TRBD2 (5 bases). CDR3 length equals 13 residues. Per the germline V gene, CDR1 is MNHNS and CDR2 is SASEGT. V was shortened by 1 base and J by 2 bases, with 6 bases between the two germline ends. The CDR3 loop is CASSEGGAYEQYF. DNA for the CDR3: TGTGCCAGCAGTGAAGGGGGAGCCTACGAGCAGTACTTC.

The chain has TRBV2 and TRBJ2-7; D not resolved. Per germline, CDR1 SNHLY and CDR2 FYNNEI. The CDR3 length is 14 residues. V lost 6 bases and J 0 bases, leaving 12 bases between the germline ends. The CDR3: CASSYSSFSYEQYF. CDR3 coding DNA: TGTGCCAGCAGCTACAGCTCTTTCTCCTACGAGCAGTACTTC.

J is TRBJ2-7 and V is TRBV5-1; 8 positions match TRBD1. V shed 0 bases and J 5 bases; nucleotides not matched to a gene: 4. The germline V gene encodes CDR1 SGHRS and CDR2 YFSETQ. The CDR3 length is 14 residues. The CDR3: CASSLGQGRHEQYF. The CDR3 region has the DNA TGCGCCAGCAGCTTGGGACAGGGGAGGCACGAGCAGTACTTC. Together with reference TRBV5-1 and TRBJ2-7, the CDR3 gives the full variable domain: KAGVTQTPRYLIKTRGQQVTLSCSPISGHRSVSWYQQTPGQGLQFLFEYFSETQRNKGNFPGRFSGRQFSNSRSEMNVSTLELGDSALYLCASSLGQGRHEQYFGPGTRLTVT.

The V call is TRBV7-9, the J call TRBJ2-5, with TRBD2 matching over 9 bases. Losses at the gene ends were 2 bases for V and 5 bases for J; bases not matched to a gene: 6. Germline V gives CDR1 SEHNR, CDR2 FQNEAQ (reference sequence). The CDR3 is 15 amino acids. The CDR3 DNA is TGTGCCAGCAGCTTAATAGCGGGAGTAGGGGAGACCCAGTACTTC. It yields the protein CASSLIAGVGETQYF.

The chain joins TRBV27 to TRBJ2-7, with D perhaps TRBD1 or TRBD2 (5 bases each). The CDR3 has 11 residues. Trimming pared 6 bases from V and 6 bases from J, leaving 9 bases between. CDR1 and CDR2 (germline): MNHEY, SMNVEV (reference sequence). This CDR3 is CASSRAGEQYF. The CDR3 region has the DNA TGTGCCAGCAGCAGGGCGGGCGAGCAGTACTTC.

The gene calls are TRBV28 and TRBJ1-2; D remains ambiguous. Germline V gene sequence: CDR1 MDHEN, CDR2 SYDVKM. The CDR3 consists of 13 residues. V lost 7 bases and J lost 0, with 9 bases in between. The CDR3 region is CASMDRANYGYTF. The CDR3 nucleotides are TGTGCCAGCATGGACCGAGCTAACTATGGCTACACCTTC.

This clonotype was detected only once. V and J are TRBV23-1 and TRBJ1-1; TRBD1 matches 7 bases. TRBV23-1 is given ORF status, its function remaining uncertain. V trimming: 3 bases; J trimming: 3 bases; junction bases outside the gene matches: 7. This CDR3 spans 15 amino acids. In nucleotides, the CDR3 is TGCGCCAGCAGTCAGAAATGGGACAGCTACACTGAAGCTTTCTTT. This gives the protein CASSQKWDSYTEAFF.

The chain carries TRBV3-1 and TRBJ1-4; tentatively, D is TRBD1 (6 bases). Trimming left V 4 bases short and J 10 bases short, with 16 bases between. Germline assignment: CDR1 LGHDT and CDR2 YNNKEL (reference sequence). This CDR3 comprises 14 residues. As DNA, the CDR3 is TGTGCCAGCAGCCCCAACGGGGGGCAGGGAAAACTGTTTTTT. It encodes CASSPNGGQGKLFF. Full variable domain (missing parts from reference TRBV3-1 and TRBJ1-4): DTAVSQTPKYLVTQMGNDKSIKCEQNLGHDTMYWYKQDSKKFLKIMFSYNNKELIINETVPNRFSPKSPDKAHLNLHINSLELGDSAVYFCASSPNGGQGKLFFGSGTQLSVL.

The V call is TRBV20-1, the J call TRBJ2-7; D is perhaps TRBD1 (7 bases). V dropped 5 bases and J dropped 0 bases, with 14 bases sitting between them. This CDR3 comprises 14 residues. Germline CDR1 reads DFQATT; CDR2 reads SNEGSKA (reference sequence). Here the CDR3 DNA reads TGCAGTGCTGGCGGGACAGCGAACTCCTACGAGCAGTACTTC. Translated: CSAGGTANSYEQYF.

A note on this clonotype: Sequence at one end of the junction differs from germline and may be a read error. The chain links TRBV3-1 to TRBJ1-1, with D possibly being TRBD1 (5 bases). Germline CDR1 LGHDT, CDR2 YNNKEL (reference sequence). This CDR3 is 14 amino acids long. CDR3 sequence (DNA): TGCGCCAGCAGCCAAGGGGCCGTGAACACTGAAGCTTTCTTT. Its translation: CASSQGAVNTEAFF.

The chain uses TRBV28 and TRBJ2-7; D gene uncertain. The CDR3 contains 13 residues. Germline-derived CDR1 and CDR2 are MDHEN and SYDVKM. V shed 3 bases and J shed 2 bases, with 8 bases lying between them. CDR3 bases: TGTGCCAGCAGTTTGGTCCTCACCTACGAGCAGTACTTC. Its translation is CASSLVLTYEQYF.

The chain is built from TRBV19 and TRBJ2-1; 12 positions match TRBD1. V trimming: 2 bases; J trimming: 8 bases; junction bases outside the gene matches: 7. The CDR3 is 16 residues long. Germline V CDR1 and CDR2: LNHDA, SQIVND (reference sequence). CDR3 sequence reads: CASSILGTGGADEQFF. CDR3 DNA sequence: TGTGCCAGTAGTATACTCGGGACAGGGGGCGCGGATGAGCAGTTCTTC.

The count of this clonotype is one. The rearrangement uses TRBV7-3 and TRBJ2-3; D is ambiguous. This CDR3 is 12 amino acids long. Per germline, CDR1 SGHTA and CDR2 FQGTGA. V lost 4 bases and J 8 bases, leaving 10 bases between the germline ends. The CDR3: CASSSRLGTQYF. The CDR3 nucleotides are TGTGCCAGCAGCTCCCGTTTAGGTACGCAGTATTTT.

The genes are TRBV27 and TRBJ1-1; no firm D call. CDR1 is MNHEY, CDR2 SMNVEV, per germline (reference sequence). The CDR3 extends over 13 amino acids. The ends were cut back, 6 bases at V and 3 bases at J, with 11 bases in the middle. The chain's CDR3 is CASRAGPYTEAFF. CDR3 coding DNA: TGTGCCAGCAGGGCCGGACCATACACTGAAGCTTTCTTT.

The rearrangement joins TRBV27 to TRBJ1-1; D is uncertain. The V gene's germline CDR1 is MNHEY and CDR2 SMNVEV (reference sequence). V gave up 4 bases and J gave up 2 bases, with 8 bases separating them. This CDR3 is built from 13 residues. CDR3 amino acids: CASSSRHNTEAFF. Written as DNA, the CDR3 is TGTGCCAGCAGTTCTCGACACAACACTGAAGCTTTCTTT.

This clonotype was recorded only once. This chain connects TRBV20-1 to TRBJ2-7, with D uncertain. CDR1 DFQATT and CDR2 SNEGSKA come from the germline V gene (reference sequence). The CDR3 is made up of 11 amino acids. With 1 base removed from V and 6 bases from J, the gap between germline ends came to 7 bases. In DNA, the CDR3 is TGCAGTGCTAGAGGAGGAGTCGAGCAGTACTTC. Its protein is CSARGGVEQYF.

This chain uses TRBV7-2 with TRBJ1-1; 10 bases match TRBD1. The junction had 5 bases not matched to a gene; V was cut back by 1 base and J by 3 bases. The CDR3 is 16 residues long. CDR1 and CDR2 from the germline V gene are SGHTA and FQGNSA. CDR3 amino acids: CASSLEDRGLYTEAFF. CDR3 nucleotide sequence: TGTGCCAGCAGCTTAGAAGACAGGGGGCTTTACACTGAAGCTTTCTTT.

This chain connects TRBV3-1 to TRBJ2-5, with D perhaps TRBD2 (5 bases). The CDR3 length is 16 residues. Trimming stripped 2 bases from V and 4 bases from J, with 17 bases between. Germline lookup yields CDR1 LGHDT and CDR2 YNNKEL (reference sequence). CDR3 region: CASSQTTGLLRETQYF. DNA for the CDR3: TGTGCCAGCAGCCAAACGACCGGACTCCTCCGAGAGACCCAGTACTTC.

The gene calls are TRBV19 and TRBJ2-5, with 10 bases lining up with TRBD2. Unmatched junction bases numbered 4, after V lost 0 bases and J lost 9 bases. CDR3 size: 14 residues. Germline CDR1 and CDR2: LNHDA and SQIVND (reference sequence). The CDR3 DNA reads as TGTGCCAGTAGTATAGAAGCGGGAGGGCCAGCCCAGTACTTC. It encodes CASSIEAGGPAQYF.

The J gene is TRBJ2-3, the V gene TRBV7-9; D is possibly TRBD1 (8 bases). The CDR3 is 15 amino acids. V shed 4 bases and J shed 5 bases, with 16 bases lying between them. From germline, CDR1 is SEHNR and CDR2 FQNEAQ (reference sequence). In DNA, the CDR3 is TGTGCCAGCAGCTGGAGACAGGGGAGGGAAGATACGCAGTATTTT. It codes for CASSWRQGREDTQYF.

The chain combines TRBV20-1 with TRBJ1-5, with TRBD1 identical over 7 bases. CDR3 length equals 14 residues. CDR1 and CDR2 from the germline V gene are DFQATT and SNEGSKA (reference sequence). With V trimmed by 3 bases and J by 3 bases, 5 bases remained unmatched. CDR3 in DNA: TGCAGTGCTAGGACAGGGCGCCTCAATCAGCCCCAGCATTTT. The encoded protein is CSARTGRLNQPQHF.

This clonotype was counted only a few times. The chain is built from TRBV5-1 and TRBJ1-1, with D maybe TRBD1 (5 bases). V was pared by 2 bases and J by 5 bases, with 10 bases between. The CDR3 length is 13 residues. CDR1 is SGHRS and CDR2 is YFSETQ in the germline V gene. CDR3 in amino acids: CASSFSGGTEAFF. The CDR3, as DNA: TGCGCCAGCAGCTTCTCGGGGGGGACTGAAGCTTTCTTT. Looking up the rest from reference TRBV5-1 and TRBJ1-1 gives the full variable domain: KAGVTQTPRYLIKTRGQQVTLSCSPISGHRSVSWYQQTPGQGLQFLFEYFSETQRNKGNFPGRFSGRQFSNSRSEMNVSTLELGDSALYLCASSFSGGTEAFFGQGTRLTVV.